Included here is one T cell receptor beta chain sequence, with context. The CDR3 runs to 16 residues. V lost 0 bases and J 2 bases, leaving 14 bases between the germline ends. CDR1 and CDR2 from the germline V gene are MNHEY and SVGEGT. Per the study methods: Quantification of nucleated cells was approximated via reference gene primer amplification. Only in-frame clones appear in the TCRdb table, and some are missing; sequencing was by immunoSEQ multiplex PCR. The DNA was the basis for D and trimming; V, J and clone size are from that table. Of roughly 160,000 clones listed, 75% to 85% are singletons. This specimen belongs to a study of blood T cell repertoires in COVID-19. For the study at large: Samples came from the United States, Italy and Spain, spanning acute and convalescent COVID-19. PBMCs, B-cell-depleted T cells, or T cells were the source of the cDNA or gDNA that made up the material.

This clonotype was sampled from an older woman with COVID-19, enrolled during active disease. The chain carries TRBV6-2 or TRBV6-3 and TRBJ2-7, with D perhaps matching TRBD1 (7 bases). Sequenced: peripheral blood. This chain's CDR3 is CASSYSRDSPPYEQYF. CDR3 in DNA: TGTGCCAGCAGTTACTCGCGGGACAGCCCTCCCTACGAGCAGTACTTC.